Shown below are 24 T cell receptor beta chains from a single sample sequenced in a study of blood T cell repertoires in COVID-19. Clones were sequenced by immunoSEQ multiplex PCR, and TCRdb holds only the in-frame ones, with some missing. Among some 160,000 clones listed, roughly 90% were seen once. Sequencing input: peripheral blood. These receptors all stem from a woman aged 70-85 years with acute or convalescent COVID-19.

This rearrangement joins TRBV6-1 to TRBJ2-7; a possible D gene is TRBD2 (6 bases). This CDR3 has 15 amino acids. The V gene lost 2 bases and the J gene lost 1 base, with 12 bases spanning the gap. Germline CDR1 and CDR2: MNHNS and SASEGT. CDR3 region: CASSETGDGSYEQYF. CDR3 bases: TGTGCCAGCAGTGAAACGGGGGACGGGTCCTACGAGCAGTACTTC.

The chain recombines TRBV19 with TRBJ1-6; the D gene is possibly TRBD1 (6 bases). Trimming left V 7 bases short and J 5 bases short, with 15 bases between. The CDR3 totals 15 residues. Germline CDR1 reads LNHDA; CDR2 reads SQIVND (reference sequence). The CDR3: CASKRTAQNNSPLHF. The CDR3 region has the DNA TGTGCCAGTAAGCGGACAGCGCAGAATAATTCACCCCTCCACTTT. Full variable domain (missing parts from reference TRBV19 and TRBJ1-6): DGGITQSPKYLFRKEGQNVTLSCEQNLNHDAMYWYRQDPGQGLRLIYYSQIVNDFQKGDIAEGYSVSREKKESFPLTVTSAQKNPTAFYLCASKRTAQNNSPLHFGNGTRLTVT.

This clone was counted many times. This rearrangement joins TRBV6-4 to TRBJ1-6, with TRBD1 matching 7 bases. CDR3 length equals 12 residues. Germline CDR1 MRHNA, CDR2 SNTAGT. Unmatched junction bases numbered 8, after V lost 11 bases and J lost 10 bases. The CDR3 region is CAGTRQGSPLHF. As DNA, the CDR3 is TGTGCCGGTACTAGACAGGGCTCACCCCTCCACTTT.

The rearrangement uses TRBV19 and TRBJ1-2; weak D call: TRBD1 (6 bases). Trimming stripped 6 bases from V and 8 bases from J, with 22 bases between. CDR3 length: 15 residues. Germline CDR1 is LNHDA and CDR2 is SQIVND (reference sequence). For the CDR3, the DNA is TGTGCCAGTAGCGTAACGACAGGCTCGGGTTGGGGCTACACCTTC. Translating gives CASSVTTGSGWGYTF.

The chain is built from TRBV28 and TRBJ2-6, with a possible D match to TRBD2 (5 bases). Trimming left V 7 bases short and J 0 bases short, with 7 bases between. Germline V gene data show CDR1 as MDHEN and CDR2 as SYDVKM. CDR3 length: 14 amino acids. The CDR3 sequence is CASTGSSGANVLTF. The CDR3 region has the DNA TGTGCCAGCACGGGAAGCTCTGGGGCCAACGTCCTGACTTTC. Variable domain in full (rest from reference TRBV28 and TRBJ2-6): DVKVTQSSRYLVKRTGEKVFLECVQDMDHENMFWYRQDPGLGLRLIYFSYDVKMKEKGDIPEGYSVSREKKERFSLILESASTNQTSMYLCASTGSSGANVLTFGAGSRLTVL.

The rearrangement joins TRBV4-1 to TRBJ1-5, with no clear D. This CDR3 comprises 16 residues. Germline loops: CDR1 MGHRA, CDR2 YSYEKL. The V and J ends lost 0 bases and 0 bases respectively, with 9 bases between them. In DNA, the CDR3 is TGCGCCAGCAGCCAAGATCACACATATAGCAATCAGCCCCAGCATTTT. It encodes CASSQDHTYSNQPQHF.

CDR3 sequence reads: CASSQTTGGNTIYF. The CDR3 DNA is TGTGCCAGCAGCCAAACGACAGGGGGAAACACCATATATTTT. V gene TRBV4-2 combines with J gene TRBJ1-3; TRBD1 aligns across 7 bases. The CDR3 extends over 14 amino acids. Germline V gives CDR1 LGHNA, CDR2 YNFKEQ. The V segment lost 2 bases and the J segment 4 bases; nucleotides outside the gene matches: 2.

The chain uses TRBV5-1 and TRBJ2-3; 9 bases agree with TRBD1. The V segment lost 2 bases and the J segment 0 bases; nucleotides outside the gene matches: 7. The CDR3 has 17 amino acids. Germline loops: CDR1 SGHRS, CDR2 YFSETQ. Written as DNA, the CDR3 is TGCGCCAGCAGCTTAGGGACCGGGACAGGGAGCACAGATACGCAGTATTTT. Encoded protein: CASSLGTGTGSTDTQYF. The full variable domain, its missing parts supplied by reference TRBV5-1 and TRBJ2-3, is KAGVTQTPRYLIKTRGQQVTLSCSPISGHRSVSWYQQTPGQGLQFLFEYFSETQRNKGNFPGRFSGRQFSNSRSEMNVSTLELGDSALYLCASSLGTGTGSTDTQYFGPGTRLTVL.

The J gene is TRBJ2-1, the V gene TRBV6-6; 10 positions match TRBD1. Germline loops: CDR1 MNHNY, CDR2 SVGAGI (reference sequence). Trimming removed 6 bases from V and 10 bases from J; junction bases left unmatched: 9. The CDR3 is 14 amino acids. The CDR3 here is CASSLGGQGREQFF. The CDR3 coding sequence is TGTGCCAGCAGCCTCGGGGGACAGGGGCGGGAGCAGTTCTTC.

The chain carries TRBV9 and TRBJ1-2; 7 bases match TRBD1. V trimming: 3 bases; J trimming: 3 bases; junction bases outside the gene matches: 2. Germline assignment: CDR1 SGDLS and CDR2 YYNGEE. The CDR3 is 13 amino acids. CDR3 coding DNA: TGTGCCAGCAGCGGTACAGGGGACTATGGCTACACCTTC. Residues: CASSGTGDYGYTF.

The rearrangement joins TRBV18 to TRBJ1-5, with D unresolved. The CDR3 sequence is 13 residues long. With 2 bases removed from V and 5 bases from J, the gap between germline ends came to 7 bases. CDR1 and CDR2 from the germline V gene are KGHSH and LQKENI. The CDR3 DNA is TGTGCCAGCTCACCAAACAAGTATCAGCCCCAGCATTTT. Translating gives CASSPNKYQPQHF.

The V call is TRBV15, the J call TRBJ2-3, with a tentative D call TRBD2 (5 bases). Germline loops: CDR1 LNHNV, CDR2 YYDKDF (reference sequence). V dropped 1 base and J dropped 2 bases, with 13 bases sitting between them. CDR3 length: 16 residues. The CDR3 loop is CATSRGLAPLTDTQYF. The CDR3, as DNA: TGTGCCACCAGCAGAGGGCTAGCTCCACTCACAGATACGCAGTATTTT.

V and J are TRBV7-9 and TRBJ2-2; tentative D call: TRBD1 (6 bases). Trimming removed 5 bases at V and 6 bases at J, with 16 bases between. Germline CDR1 and CDR2: SEHNR and FQNEAQ (reference sequence). The CDR3 runs to 15 residues. CDR3 protein: CASSRTASNPGELFF. The CDR3 nucleotides are TGTGCCAGCAGCCGGACAGCATCAAACCCCGGGGAGCTGTTTTTT.

The chain recombines TRBV4-3 with TRBJ2-1, with D perhaps matching TRBD1 (6 bases). Trimming cost V 4 bases and J 8 bases, with 18 bases left between them. Germline V gene lookup returns CDR1 LGHNA and CDR2 YSLEER. CDR3 size: 15 residues. The DNA for the CDR3 is TGCGCCAGCAGCCGTCTTTTGGGGGCCGACCATGAGCAGTTCTTC. This codes for CASSRLLGADHEQFF.

This sequence joins TRBV2 and TRBJ1-4, with D possibly matching TRBD1 (6 bases). Trimming removed 7 bases from V and 6 bases from J, with 12 bases in between. The CDR3 is made up of 13 amino acids. Germline lookup yields CDR1 SNHLY and CDR2 FYNNEI. The CDR3 is CASTGQFYEKLFF. CDR3 DNA sequence: TGTGCCAGCACCGGACAGTTTTATGAAAAACTGTTTTTT.

The V and J genes are TRBV6-5 and TRBJ2-7; D gene uncertain. Germline CDR1 is MNHEY and CDR2 is SVGAGI. The length of the CDR3 is 16 residues. V shed 0 bases and J shed 4 bases, with 16 bases lying between them. This chain's CDR3 is CASSYSRSVGRYEQYF. CDR3 coding DNA: TGTGCCAGCAGTTACTCGAGGTCGGTCGGCAGATACGAGCAGTACTTC.

The chain carries TRBV5-5 and TRBJ2-1, with 9 nucleotides matching TRBD1. This CDR3 has 17 amino acids. The germline V gene has CDR1 SGHKS and CDR2 YYEKEE (reference sequence). The trim removed 6 bases at V and 4 bases at J, leaving 14 bases unmatched. CDR3 protein: CASNQMTGTGSYNEQFF. For the CDR3, the DNA is TGTGCCAGCAACCAGATGACCGGGACAGGGTCTTACAATGAGCAGTTCTTC. The full variable domain, completed using reference TRBV5-5 and TRBJ2-1, is DAGVTQSPTHLIKTRGQQVTLRCSPISGHKSVSWYQQVLGQGPQFIFQYYEKEERGRGNFPDRFSARQFPNYSSELNVNALLLGDSALYLCASNQMTGTGSYNEQFFGPGTRLTVL.

The rearrangement joins TRBV7-9 to TRBJ2-1; D is perhaps TRBD1 (6 bases). The CDR3 sequence is 13 residues long. Germline assignment: CDR1 SEHNR and CDR2 FQNEAQ (reference sequence). V was cut by 5 bases and J by 9 bases, with 14 bases left in between. The CDR3 region is CASSPLVTGEQFF. Written as DNA, the CDR3 is TGTGCCAGCAGCCCCTTGGTGACAGGTGAGCAGTTCTTC.

This sequence joins TRBV5-8 and TRBJ2-1; TRBD2 matches 10 bases. Germline lookup yields CDR1 SGHTS and CDR2 YDEGEE. With V trimmed by 2 bases and J by 7 bases, 9 bases remained unmatched. The CDR3 spans 16 residues. CDR3 protein: CASSLVLTSGLNEQFF. The CDR3 coding sequence is TGTGCCAGCAGCTTAGTCCTGACTAGCGGGTTGAATGAGCAGTTCTTC.

This clone has more than one count but fewer than ten. The chain has TRBV4-2 and TRBJ1-5, with TRBD1 matching over 8 bases. This CDR3 is 15 amino acids long. CDR1 is LGHNA and CDR2 is YNFKEQ in the germline V gene. V gave up 4 bases and J gave up 7 bases; unmatched junction bases: 9. This chain's CDR3 is CASSPGQGKGQPQHF. The CDR3 DNA reads as TGTGCCAGCAGCCCCGGACAGGGTAAAGGACAGCCCCAGCATTTT.

The count of this clone is one. This rearrangement joins TRBV9 to TRBJ2-5; D possibly corresponds to TRBD1 (6 bases). With 0 bases removed from V and 5 bases from J, the gap between germline ends came to 14 bases. Germline CDR1 is SGDLS and CDR2 is YYNGEE. This CDR3 has 15 residues. The CDR3 reads CASSVAGNQGETQYF. The CDR3 nucleotides read TGTGCCAGCAGCGTAGCCGGGAACCAGGGGGAGACCCAGTACTTC. The whole variable domain, filled in from reference TRBV9 and TRBJ2-5, reads DSGVTQTPKHLITATGQRVTLRCSPRSGDLSVYWYQQSLDQGLQFLIQYYNGEERAKGNILERFSAQQFPDLHSELNLSSLELGDSALYFCASSVAGNQGETQYFGPGTRLLVL.

This chain links TRBV6-1 with TRBJ1-6; no definite D call. CDR3 length: 13 amino acids. V was cut by 7 bases and J by 9 bases, with 13 bases left in between. The germline CDR1 and CDR2 sequences are MNHNS and SASEGT. Here the CDR3 reads CASMRSEGSPLHF. In DNA, the CDR3 is TGTGCCAGCATGAGGAGTGAGGGTTCACCCCTCCACTTT.

In this sample, this clone turned up a few times. The rearrangement uses TRBV18 and TRBJ2-7; possible D gene TRBD2, 6 bases. Germline CDR1 is KGHSH and CDR2 is LQKENI. Trimming cost V 5 bases and J 2 bases, with 13 bases left between them. The CDR3 spans 14 residues. In DNA form, the CDR3 reads TGTGCCAGCTCAACCTCGGGGGTTCCCTACGAGCAGTACTTC. Translation gives CASSTSGVPYEQYF.

V and J are TRBV27 and TRBJ1-1, with TRBD1 matching over 10 bases. This CDR3 region has 16 residues. Germline CDR1 and CDR2: MNHEY and SMNVEV (reference sequence). Losses at the gene ends were 0 bases for V and 4 bases for J; bases not matched to a gene: 5. In DNA, the CDR3 is TGTGCCAGCAGTTTATCCGGGACAGGGGCTGGCACTGAAGCTTTCTTT. It is translated as CASSLSGTGAGTEAFF.